What follows describes a single TCR beta chain. Its antigen is unknown. Pretreatment sampling and on-treatment sampling together yielded between 1 and 8 samples for each patient. This record belongs to a study of PD-L1 blockade in urothelial cancer. Study-wide background: Patients commenced atezolizumab in about 2014, and it was given at 1,200 mg intravenously every 3 weeks. Study-level results: The study found that durable-benefit patients expanded tumor-associated blood clones more at 3 weeks.

V trimming: 10 bases; J trimming: 3 bases; junction bases outside the gene matches: 9. Germline assignment: CDR1 SEHNR and CDR2 FQNEAQ (reference sequence). The CDR3 spans 15 residues. Spiking of synthetic TCR analog templates was performed in each PCR. Measured with immunoSEQ multiplex PCR; TCRdb has only the in-frame clones, and not every one. The sample shows tens of thousands of clones, nearly 90% of them seen only once. The sample in question was PBMCs, obtained around atezolizumab (anti-PD-L1) treatment. The rearrangement uses TRBV7-9 and TRBJ2-2, with TRBD2 matching 9 bases. This receptor was identified in a man aged 60 to 75 with urothelial cancer. The CDR3 DNA reads TGTGCCATGGGCGGGGGGGCCCCCGACACCGGGGAGCTGTTTTTT. This encodes CAMGGGAPDTGELFF.